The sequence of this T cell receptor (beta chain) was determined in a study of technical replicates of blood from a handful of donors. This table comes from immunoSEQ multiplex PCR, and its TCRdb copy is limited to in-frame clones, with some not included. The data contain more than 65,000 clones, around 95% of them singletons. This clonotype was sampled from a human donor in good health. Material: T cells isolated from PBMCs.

This CDR3 reads CASTSNGAEQFF. The CDR3 DNA sequence: TGTGCCAGCACCTCTAATGGGGCGGAGCAGTTCTTC. V and J are TRBV6-5 and TRBJ2-1; D possibly corresponds to TRBD1 (5 bases). CDR3 length: 12 amino acids. V was trimmed by 7 bases and J by 10 bases, leaving 14 bases between them. Germline CDR1 reads MNHEY; CDR2 reads SVGAGI.